This TCR beta chain was captured in a study of blood T cell repertoires in COVID-19. In the study overall: The cDNA or gDNA used as material had been derived from T cells, B-cell-depleted T cells, or PBMCs.

This CDR3 is built from 14 residues. The germline V gene has CDR1 ENHRY and CDR2 SYGVKD. The ends lost 5 bases at V and 2 bases at J; junction bases unmatched: 4. In the original processing: Reference gene primer amplification gave estimated nucleated cell counts. TCRdb keeps only in-frame clones here, not all; method: immunoSEQ multiplex PCR. The DNA was the basis for D and trimming; V, J and clone size are from that table. The sample lists about 78,000 clones; approximately 86% were seen once. The chain employs TRBV10-3 and TRBJ2-3; TRBD1 agrees at 7 bases. What was sequenced was peripheral blood. The source is a woman aged 55-70 years with acute or convalescent COVID-19. CDR3 sequence (DNA): TGTGCCATCAGTACAGGGGCCCCCACAGATACGCAGTATTTT. Encoded protein: CAISTGAPTDTQYF.